Detailed here is one TCR beta chain. Its antigen is unidentified. The PCR used 60 Vbeta and 13 Jbeta primers. The assay was immunoSEQ multiplex PCR, and TCRdb's table has in-frame clones only and misses some. The sample holds about 190,000 clones, 79% seen once. J was trimmed by 15 bases and V by 6 bases; bases with no gene match: 5. The CDR3 length is 11 residues. CDR1 is LNHDA and CDR2 is SQIVND in the germline V gene (reference sequence). The data belong to a study of cytomegalovirus exposure and HLA in healthy donors. The wider study: Among several hundred genotyped donors, approximately 80% fell in the Caucasian-associated ancestry cluster. Findings and limits, study-wide: After further analysis at a later stage, under 20,000 TCR beta sequences were associated with HLA alleles at 0.05 false discovery rate. A missense variant in DCLRE1C was later tied to TCR beta V- and J-gene trimming. The study recorded 150 to 200 TCR beta chains that were cytomegalovirus-associated.

The rearrangement uses TRBV19 and TRBJ2-1; 10 bases are shared with TRBD1. Sequenced material: PBMCs. The source is a woman younger than 30 in good health and CMV-seronegative. CDR3 in amino acids: CASSDRGRTFF. The CDR3 DNA follows: TGTGCCAGTAGCGACAGGGGGCGCACGTTCTTC.